These 27 T cell receptor beta chains were all obtained from the same sample, sequenced in a study of regulatory T cells in long-lasting Graves disease. Sample time point: persistent/refractory GD, antithyroid drugs over 5 years with positive TRAb. PBMC RNA served as the TCR library source. Investigators prepared the TCR beta libraries by applying iRepertoire HTBI primers and Arm-PCR of CDR3 regions. MiXCR was run by TCRdb on the multiplex PCR reads, yielding one entry per CDR3 protein. The sample consists of about 430,000 distinct CDR3 sequences, about 21% of them appearing once. Sequences were derived from peripheral blood mononuclear cells (PBMCs), sampled when the disease was refractory, from a patient treated with antithyroid drugs. The source is a female donor with Graves disease.

This chain links TRBV7-2 with TRBJ2-1, with 10 bases that match TRBD2. V lost 4 bases to trimming and J lost 7 bases; unmatched junction nucleotides: 7. The CDR3 contains 15 residues. CDR1 and CDR2 from the germline V gene are SGHTA and FQGNSA. For the CDR3, the DNA is TGTGCCAGCAGCTCGTTAGTAGCGGGAGGTAATGAGCAGTTCTTC. Translating gives CASSSLVAGGNEQFF.

This clonotype appeared a few times. V and J are TRBV25-1 and TRBJ2-7; unclear D gene. The germline V and J ends were trimmed by 1 base and 9 bases, with 10 bases remaining between them. Germline CDR1 is MGHDK and CDR2 is SYGVNS. The CDR3 runs to 12 residues. The CDR3 bases are TGTGCCAGCAGTGAATGGGGTTCTTTGCAGTACTTC. It is translated as CASSEWGSLQYF.

The chain uses TRBV5-1 and TRBJ2-5, with D unclear. There are 15 residues in the CDR3. V was shortened by 0 bases and J by 1 base, with 10 bases between the two germline ends. The germline V gene encodes CDR1 SGHRS and CDR2 YFSETQ. The DNA for the CDR3 is TGCGCCAGCAGCTTGGAGGCAGGTACCCAAGAGACCCAGTACTTC. This encodes CASSLEAGTQETQYF.

The chain joins TRBV5-6 to TRBJ2-2; tentatively, D is TRBD2 (6 bases). CDR1 is SGHDT, CDR2 YYEEEE, per germline. V was clipped by 6 bases and J by 4 bases, with 10 bases between them. The CDR3 length is 13 residues. CDR3 in amino acids: CASTRRGTGELFF. The CDR3 nucleotides read TGTGCCAGCACCCGGCGGGGCACCGGGGAGCTGTTTTTT.

This clonotype came up many times. The chain employs TRBV6-1 and TRBJ1-5; D is ambiguous. V lost 6 bases, J lost 4 bases, and 13 bases lay in between. CDR1 MNHNS and CDR2 SASEGT come from the germline V gene. The CDR3 is 14 residues long. CDR3 nucleotide sequence: TGTGCCAGCAGCCCCGACGGTTTAAATCAGCCCCAGCATTTT. Amino acid sequence: CASSPDGLNQPQHF.

This sequence joins TRBV3-1 and TRBJ1-4; tentatively, D is TRBD1 (5 bases). Germline CDR1 and CDR2: LGHDT and YNNKEL (reference sequence). Trimming shortened V by 3 bases and J by 5 bases, and 16 bases separated the two germline ends. The CDR3 covers 16 residues. CDR3 coding DNA: TGTGCCAGCAGCCATGAGCGCGGGGCCCTAAATGAAAAACTGTTTTTT. Amino acids: CASSHERGALNEKLFF.

This clonotype was counted many times. The chain has TRBV28 and TRBJ2-7; TRBD1 agrees at 10 bases. The germline gives CDR1 MDHEN, CDR2 SYDVKM. This CDR3 is built from 17 residues. Unmatched junction bases numbered 15, after V lost 7 bases and J lost 3 bases. CDR3 sequence: CASTSQVQDRGGYEQYF. The CDR3 DNA is TGTGCCAGCACCTCCCAGGTCCAGGACAGGGGGGGCTACGAGCAGTACTTC.

This clonotype was picked up a small number of times. This CDR3 reads CASSQGLAGVATQYF. The CDR3 bases are TGTGCCAGCAGCCAGGGACTAGCGGGAGTTGCGACCCAGTACTTC. The chain uses TRBV7-9 and TRBJ2-5, with 14 nucleotides matching TRBD2. Germline lookup yields CDR1 SEHNR and CDR2 FQNEAQ (reference sequence). The CDR3 contains 15 residues. Germline trimming cut 5 bases from V and 7 bases from J; bases unmatched to any gene: 6.

This clonotype has at least ten counts. V gene TRBV2 combines with J gene TRBJ1-4; D is uncertain. V lost 1 base, J lost 0 bases, and 9 bases lay in between. CDR3 size: 16 residues. In germline, CDR1 is SNHLY, CDR2 FYNNEI. The CDR3 DNA reads TGTGCCAGCAGTGAAGACGTATCTTCAACTAATGAAAAACTGTTTTTT. This codes for CASSEDVSSTNEKLFF.

This clonotype was detected only a few times. The chain is built from TRBV28 and TRBJ1-5; no reliable D call. Between the trimmed V and J ends, which lost 6 bases and 2 bases, there was a span of 14 bases. Germline V lookup: CDR1 MDHEN, CDR2 SYDVKM. There are 15 residues in the CDR3. CDR3 region: CASSRDLWGNQPQHF. The CDR3 region has the DNA TGTGCCAGCAGCCGGGATTTATGGGGCAATCAGCCCCAGCATTTT.

V gene TRBV7-3 combines with J gene TRBJ2-2, with 7 bases matching TRBD1. CDR1 and CDR2 (germline): SGHTA, FQGTGA. The CDR3 loop spans 18 amino acids. Trimming cost V 1 base and J 4 bases; bases outside gene matches: 12. CDR3 DNA: TGTGCCAGCAGCTTAATCGTCCGATCACAGGGGCCCACCGGGGAGCTGTTTTTT. It specifies CASSLIVRSQGPTGELFF.

For this clonotype: A much larger clone lies a single base off, so this may be a read error. The CDR3 coding sequence is TGCAGTGCTAGAGGTCCTTTGGGCGCTGAAGCTTTCTTT. Protein sequence: CSARGPLGAEAFF. This chain connects TRBV20-1 to TRBJ1-1; no firm D call. This CDR3 comprises 13 residues. CDR1 DFQATT and CDR2 SNEGSKA come from the germline V gene (reference sequence). Trimming took 1 base from V and 6 from J, leaving 12 bases between them.

The sample holds many counts of this clonotype. The chain is built from TRBV2 and TRBJ2-2, with D tentatively TRBD1 (5 bases). Germline CDR1 SNHLY, CDR2 FYNNEI. Trimming stripped 1 base from V and 0 bases from J, with 15 bases between. This CDR3 region has 18 residues. CDR3 sequence reads: CASSEGQSWLSNTGELFF. In DNA form, the CDR3 reads TGTGCCAGCAGTGAAGGACAGAGCTGGCTATCGAACACCGGGGAGCTGTTTTTT. Based on the CDR3 plus reference TRBV2 and TRBJ2-2, the full variable domain is EPEVTQTPSHQVTQMGQEVILRCVPISNHLYFYWYRQILGQKVEFLVSFYNNEISEKSEIFDDQFSVERPDGSNFTLKIRSTKLEDSAMYFCASSEGQSWLSNTGELFFGEGSRLTVL.

DNA for the CDR3: TGTGCCAGCAGTTCCTACCAAGGCAGGGCGAACACTGAAGCTTTCTTT. It codes for CASSSYQGRANTEAFF. The genes are TRBV27 and TRBJ1-1, with D tentatively TRBD1 (5 bases). CDR1 and CDR2 from the germline V gene are MNHEY and SMNVEV (reference sequence). This CDR3 is built from 16 residues. Trimming removed 4 bases at V and 1 base at J, with 16 bases between.

This clonotype was recorded many times. The rearrangement uses TRBV12-3 or TRBV12-4 and TRBJ2-5; 9 bases are shared with TRBD2. J lost 5 bases, V lost 8 bases, and 3 bases had no gene match. The length of the CDR3 is 12 residues. The CDR3 here is CASGGRAETQYF. In DNA form, the CDR3 reads TGTGCCAGCGGCGGGAGGGCGGAGACCCAGTACTTC.

A note on this clonotype: It may be a read error: a sequence one base away is much more abundant. The chain is built from TRBV27 and TRBJ1-2; possibly TRBD1 for D (6 bases). Germline CDR1 is MNHEY and CDR2 is SMNVEV (reference sequence). CDR3 length: 14 residues. Here the CDR3 reads CGSRTQGSVIGYTF. CDR3 coding DNA: TGTGGCAGCAGGACACAGGGTTCAGTAATAGGCTACACCTTC.

The gene calls are TRBV5-1 and TRBJ1-3, with no clear D. V lost 3 bases and J lost 2, with 15 bases in between. The CDR3 runs to 16 residues. Germline CDR1 reads SGHRS; CDR2 reads YFSETQ. The CDR3 loop reads CASSSGPPMAGNTIYF. CDR3 coding DNA: TGCGCCAGCAGCTCCGGACCCCCTATGGCTGGAAACACCATATATTTT.

This clonotype was seen repeatedly, ten times or more. This rearrangement joins TRBV7-2 to TRBJ2-5, with 14 positions matching TRBD2. J gave up 1 base and V 8 bases, and 0 bases lay outside the gene matches. Looked up from germline, CDR1 is SGHTA and CDR2 is FQGNSA. The CDR3 runs to 14 residues. The CDR3 region is CASGTSGGQETQYF. DNA for the CDR3: TGTGCCAGCGGGACTAGCGGGGGCCAAGAGACCCAGTACTTC.

The count of this clonotype is one. One base away lies a much larger clone, so this may be a sequencing read error. The chain recombines TRBV29-1 with TRBJ1-2; D not resolved. Germline V gene data show CDR1 as SQVTM and CDR2 as ANQGSEA. This CDR3 comprises 13 residues. V was shortened by 4 bases and J by 2 bases, with 11 bases between the two germline ends. CDR3 sequence (DNA): TGCAGCGTTGTAGGATCGACCAACTATGGCTACACCTTC. Protein product: CSVVGSTNYGYTF.

This chain links TRBV30 with TRBJ2-3; TRBD2 aligns across 11 bases. The germline V gene has CDR1 GTSNPN and CDR2 SVGIG (reference sequence). The CDR3 has 15 residues. The V and J ends lost 4 bases and 3 bases, in that order; junction bases with no gene match: 6. CDR3 coding DNA: TGTGCCTGGACCCATAGCGGGAGGGGGACAGATACGCAGTATTTT. It codes for CAWTHSGRGTDTQYF.

The CDR3, as DNA: TGTGCCAGCAGTGAAAAGGGCTCATCATTTAATGAAAAACTGTTTTTT. Protein: CASSEKGSSFNEKLFF. This rearrangement joins TRBV6-1 to TRBJ1-4; unclear D gene. The CDR3 spans 16 residues. V lost 2 bases, J lost 4 bases, and 14 bases lay in between. Germline-derived CDR1 and CDR2 are MNHNS and SASEGT.

This clonotype was counted once. The chain carries TRBV20-1 and TRBJ2-1; D perhaps matches TRBD2 (6 bases). The V gene lost 7 bases and the J gene lost 1 base, with 23 bases spanning the gap. The CDR3 length is 17 residues. Germline V gene data show CDR1 as DFQATT and CDR2 as SNEGSKA (reference sequence). The CDR3 sequence: CSGGDWRRAVSYNEQFF. As DNA, the CDR3 is TGCAGTGGGGGTGATTGGCGGAGGGCCGTTTCCTACAATGAGCAGTTCTTC.

This clonotype was counted between two and nine times. V and J are TRBV29-1 and TRBJ2-1, with 10 bases matching TRBD2. Germline V gene data show CDR1 as SQVTM and CDR2 as ANQGSEA. The trim removed 5 bases at V and 3 bases at J, leaving 7 bases unmatched. This CDR3 is 15 amino acids long. This chain's CDR3 is CSVPLTSGVYNEQFF. The CDR3 DNA reads as TGCAGCGTTCCCCTTACTAGCGGGGTCTACAATGAGCAGTTCTTC.

This clonotype was observed many times. V and J are TRBV11-3 and TRBJ2-7; D is unresolved. This CDR3 contains 13 residues. V was shortened by 5 bases and J by 6 bases, with 14 bases between the two germline ends. Germline-derived CDR1 and CDR2 are SGHNT and YENEEA. The CDR3: CASSLLPVGEQYF. The CDR3 DNA reads as TGTGCCAGCAGCCTCCTTCCAGTAGGCGAGCAGTACTTC.

This clonotype was counted ten times or more. This chain links TRBV12-3 or TRBV12-4 with TRBJ2-5; unclear D gene. V was trimmed by 5 bases and J by 5 bases, leaving 15 bases between them. CDR3 size: 14 residues. The CDR3 nucleotides read TGTGCCAGCAGTGATGTTCCCCTGGGCGAGACCCAGTACTTC. The encoded protein is CASSDVPLGETQYF.

The chain has TRBV18 and TRBJ1-4; perhaps TRBD1 as D (5 bases). Trimming took off 3 bases at V and 8 bases at J, with 19 bases between the two ends. Germline CDR1 KGHSH, CDR2 LQKENI. The length of the CDR3 is 16 residues. CDR3 in DNA: TGTGCCAGCTCACCCTTTCCGATGGGGGTGATGGAAAAACTGTTTTTT. Translating it yields CASSPFPMGVMEKLFF.

The chain uses TRBV6-5 and TRBJ2-7, with D perhaps matching TRBD2 (5 bases). Deletions cut 2 bases from V and 7 bases from J, with 18 bases between. There are 15 residues in the CDR3. Looked up from germline, CDR1 is MNHEY and CDR2 is SVGAGI. The CDR3 region is CASSYEARGWWEQYF. In DNA form, the CDR3 reads TGTGCCAGCAGTTACGAGGCCAGAGGGTGGTGGGAGCAGTACTTC.